The entry below gives a single T cell receptor (beta chain) sequence along with its context. Antigen: not known. The source of the sample is a study of radiotherapy plus CTLA-4 blockade in lung cancer. Study information: Objective responses were seen in around 18% of patients, disease control in about 30%.

This CDR3 has 13 residues. V lost 7 bases and J lost 4, with 13 bases in between. Germline V gene data show CDR1 as MNHEY and CDR2 as SVGAGI. Study-wide findings and caveats: Clones derived from tumor TCRs expanded in blood after radiotherapy plus ipilimumab. Strongest reported response predictors: early blood clone changes and post-radiation interferon-beta.

Some clones are missing from TCRdb's copy, which holds only in-frame ones; the method was immunoSEQ multiplex PCR. The sample has about 47,000 clones, approximately 79% seen once. This chain connects TRBV6-5 to TRBJ1-1; D is possibly TRBD1 (5 bases). This TCR was sampled from a human donor with non-small cell lung cancer who had stable disease on radiotherapy plus ipilimumab. Sequenced here: peripheral blood, sampled from a patient treated with radiotherapy plus ipilimumab. The CDR3 spells CASKGIQGTEAFF. The CDR3 DNA is TGTGCCAGCAAGGGGATCCAGGGCACTGAAGCTTTCTTT.